This T cell receptor beta chain came from a study of blood T cell repertoires in COVID-19. For the study at large: Sites across the United States, Italy and Spain contributed samples from acute and convalescent COVID-19.

Relative to its sample, this clone is medium-sized. Measured with immunoSEQ multiplex PCR; TCRdb has only the in-frame clones, and not every one. The table lists roughly 15,000 clones, 70% to 90% of them singletons. Germline values: CDR1 MGHDK, CDR2 SYGVNS. Trimming removed 6 bases at V and 4 bases at J, with 9 bases between. This CDR3 has 12 residues. The chain uses TRBV25-1 and TRBJ1-2; a weak D match, TRBD1 (6 bases). Sequencing input: peripheral blood. This receptor was obtained from a man between 65 and 80 years old in a cohort sampled during active COVID-19. The CDR3 DNA reads TGTGCCAGCAGGACAGGAATCTATGGCTACACCTTC. Translation gives CASRTGIYGYTF.